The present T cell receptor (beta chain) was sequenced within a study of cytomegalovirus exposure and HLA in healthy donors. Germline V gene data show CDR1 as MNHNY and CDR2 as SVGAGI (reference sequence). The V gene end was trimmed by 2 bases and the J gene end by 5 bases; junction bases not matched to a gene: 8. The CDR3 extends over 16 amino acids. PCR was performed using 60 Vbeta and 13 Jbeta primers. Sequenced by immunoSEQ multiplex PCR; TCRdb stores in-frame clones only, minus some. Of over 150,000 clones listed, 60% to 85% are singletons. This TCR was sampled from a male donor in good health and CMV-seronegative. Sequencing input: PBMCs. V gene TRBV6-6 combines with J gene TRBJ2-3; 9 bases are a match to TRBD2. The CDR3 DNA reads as TGTGCCAGCAGTTACCTCCTAGCGGGGTCGCAAGATACGCAGTATTTT. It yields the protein CASSYLLAGSQDTQYF.